The 29 T cell receptor beta chains reported below all come from one sample, sequenced in a study of blood T cell repertoires in COVID-19. Data came from immunoSEQ multiplex PCR; TCRdb stores just in-frame clones and leaves some out. The data contain under 15,000 clones, 65% to 90% of them singletons. The sequenced sample was peripheral blood. The origin of the receptors is a human donor in a cohort sampled during active COVID-19.

The CDR3 DNA is TGCGCCAGCAGCTGGGGGACAGGCAACACTGAAGCTTTCTTT. Protein sequence: CASSWGTGNTEAFF. This sequence joins TRBV5-1 and TRBJ1-1; 8 positions agree with TRBD1. After removal of 3 bases from V and 2 bases from J, the junction contained 3 bases not matched to a gene. Germline assignment: CDR1 SGHRS and CDR2 YFSETQ. The CDR3 runs 14 residues.

The chain employs TRBV11-2 and TRBJ2-2; 8 bases fit TRBD1. Germline values: CDR1 SGHAT, CDR2 FQNNGV. The ends lost 3 bases at V and 6 bases at J; junction bases unmatched: 6. CDR3 length: 15 amino acids. The CDR3, as DNA: TGTGCCAGCAGCTTCTATGACAGGGGCGCCGGGGAGCTGTTTTTT. Its translation is CASSFYDRGAGELFF.

This clone was picked up one time. This rearrangement joins TRBV30 to TRBJ1-1; 7 nucleotides agree with TRBD1. The J segment lost 5 bases and the V segment lost 4 bases, leaving 10 bases of the junction unmatched. Germline V CDR1 and CDR2: GTSNPN, SVGIG (reference sequence). CDR3 length: 14 residues. The chain's CDR3 is CAWNLGQVLTEAFF. CDR3 coding DNA: TGTGCCTGGAACCTTGGACAGGTTCTTACTGAAGCTTTCTTT.

V gene TRBV19 combines with J gene TRBJ1-2; 10 bases align to TRBD1. The CDR3 sequence is 14 residues long. Trimming at V came to 6 bases and at J to 4 bases, leaving 5 bases not matched to a gene. The germline CDR1 and CDR2 sequences are LNHDA and SQIVND (reference sequence). CDR3 bases: TGTGCCAGTAGGGGACAGGGGAGAGGCTATGGCTACACCTTC. Its protein product is CASRGQGRGYGYTF.

This clone appeared a few times. The rearrangement uses TRBV6-6 and TRBJ1-4; no firm D call. The germline gives CDR1 MNHNY, CDR2 SVGAGI (reference sequence). V gave up 8 bases and J gave up 5 bases, with 3 bases separating them. The CDR3 is 10 amino acids. The CDR3 region has the DNA TGTGCCAGCGAGAATGAAAAACTGTTTTTT. It codes for CASENEKLFF.

The sample holds one count of this clone. V usage is TRBV7-9 and J usage is TRBJ1-2; 7 nucleotides line up with TRBD1. CDR1 and CDR2 from the germline V gene are SEHNR and FQNEAQ (reference sequence). Trimming cost V 5 bases and J 3 bases; bases outside gene matches: 9. CDR3 length: 15 residues. The CDR3 bases are TGTGCCAGCAGCACCCTCCGTGGGACAGACTATGGCTACACCTTC. Its protein is CASSTLRGTDYGYTF. The full variable domain, in which reference TRBV7-9 and TRBJ1-2 provide the parts outside the CDR3, is DTGVSQNPRHKITKRGQNVTFRCDPISEHNRLYWYRQTLGQGPEFLTYFQNEAQLEKSRLLSDRFSAERPKGSFSTLEIQRTEQGDSAMYLCASSTLRGTDYGYTFGSGTRLTVV.

This clone was seen a handful of times. The chain uses TRBV4-1 and TRBJ2-7, with a tentative D call TRBD1 (6 bases). CDR1 and CDR2 from the germline V gene are MGHRA and YSYEKL. The V end lost 1 base, the J end lost 4 bases, and 14 bases lay between the germline ends. The CDR3 consists of 15 residues. CDR3 loop: CASSQGAQGGYEQYF. Written as DNA, the CDR3 is TGCGCCAGCAGCCAAGGGGCACAGGGTGGTTACGAGCAGTACTTC.

This chain connects TRBV7-9 to TRBJ2-7, with 7 bases that match TRBD1. Germline V gives CDR1 SEHNR, CDR2 FQNEAQ (reference sequence). V gave up 6 bases and J gave up 5 bases; unmatched junction bases: 13. The CDR3 is made up of 15 amino acids. This CDR3 is CASSWGQGGQNEQYF. The CDR3 DNA is TGTGCCAGCAGTTGGGGGCAAGGGGGACAGAACGAGCAGTACTTC.

This chain connects TRBV6-5 to TRBJ2-5; 8 bases are a match to TRBD2. CDR1 and CDR2 (germline): MNHEY, SVGAGI. The junction had 7 bases not matched to a gene; V was cut back by 6 bases and J by 4 bases. This CDR3 spans 14 amino acids. CDR3 DNA: TGTGCCAGCAGGCCCCGGGGGGGCCGAGAGACCCAGTACTTC. Encoded protein: CASRPRGGRETQYF.

J is TRBJ2-2 and V is TRBV5-1; 7 positions agree with TRBD1. Trimming at V came to 4 bases and at J to 0 bases, leaving 3 bases not matched to a gene. There are 15 residues in the CDR3. Germline V gene lookup returns CDR1 SGHRS and CDR2 YFSETQ. The CDR3 spells CASSPGGANTGELFF. DNA of the CDR3: TGCGCCAGCAGCCCAGGGGGAGCGAACACCGGGGAGCTGTTTTTT.

The V call is TRBV7-9, the J call TRBJ2-4, with D possibly being TRBD1 (6 bases). Germline CDR1 reads SEHNR; CDR2 reads FQNEAQ (reference sequence). Deletions cut 1 base from V and 1 base from J, with 8 bases between. The CDR3 is 15 amino acids. Written as DNA, the CDR3 is TGTGCCAGCAGCTTAGGCCAGGGGGCCAAAAACATTCAGTACTTC. Translating gives CASSLGQGAKNIQYF.

The rearrangement uses TRBV4-1 and TRBJ1-5, with 9 bases that match TRBD1. Germline V gene sequence: CDR1 MGHRA, CDR2 YSYEKL. After removal of 3 bases from V and 2 bases from J, the junction contained 14 bases not matched to a gene. This CDR3 is 19 amino acids long. The CDR3 DNA reads as TGCGCCAGCAGCCATCAACAGGGGGCTTTGGTATTAGGCAATCAGCCCCAGCATTTT. It specifies CASSHQQGALVLGNQPQHF.

The chain recombines TRBV5-6 with TRBJ2-5, with D possibly matching TRBD1 (6 bases). The germline V gene has CDR1 SGHDT and CDR2 YYEEEE. Trimming took off 5 bases at V and 5 bases at J, with 16 bases between the two ends. The CDR3 is 14 residues long. CDR3 sequence: CASSDRRLRETQYF. CDR3 nucleotides: TGTGCCAGCAGTGACAGGCGATTACGGGAGACCCAGTACTTC.

V and J are TRBV3-1 (or the pseudogene TRBV3-2) and TRBJ1-2; 7 positions agree with TRBD1. This CDR3 is 14 amino acids long. CDR1 and CDR2 from the germline V gene are LGHDT and YNNKEL (reference sequence). V dropped 4 bases and J dropped 8; count of bases not matched to a gene: 10. The DNA of the CDR3 is TGTGCCAGCAGCCCCTTACAGGGGAGGAGAGGCTACACCTTC. It translates to CASSPLQGRRGYTF.

This clone was seen just once. The chain has TRBV5-8 and TRBJ1-4; D is perhaps TRBD1 (5 bases). This CDR3 spans 15 amino acids. CDR1 is SGHTS, CDR2 YDEGEE, per germline. V shed 0 bases and J shed 4 bases, with 10 bases lying between them. DNA of the CDR3: TGTGCCAGCAGCTTGGACCAGACAGATAATGAAAAACTGTTTTTT. Protein sequence: CASSLDQTDNEKLFF.

The rearrangement joins TRBV7-9 to TRBJ2-3, with 9 bases that match TRBD2. The germline gives CDR1 SEHNR, CDR2 FQNEAQ (reference sequence). With 4 bases clipped from V and 2 bases from J, the junction kept 4 bases outside the gene matches. This CDR3 spans 15 amino acids. CDR3 sequence reads: CASSSPGLATDTQYF. Here the CDR3 DNA reads TGTGCCAGCAGCTCACCGGGACTAGCCACAGATACGCAGTATTTT.

In this sample, this clone turned up a few times. The chain links TRBV7-9 to TRBJ1-3; D is possibly TRBD1 (5 bases). Trimming removed 3 bases from V and 0 bases from J, with 9 bases in between. CDR1 is SEHNR, CDR2 FQNEAQ, per germline (reference sequence). The CDR3 spans 15 residues. The CDR3 here is CASSFGQGSGNTIYF. CDR3 DNA sequence: TGTGCCAGCAGCTTTGGGCAGGGCTCTGGAAACACCATATATTTT.

The V gene is TRBV6-2 or TRBV6-3, the J gene TRBJ2-1; D unresolved. CDR1 and CDR2 from the germline V gene are MNHEY and SVGEGT. V was trimmed by 5 bases and J by 5 bases, leaving 13 bases between them. This CDR3 has 14 amino acids. CDR3 loop: CASSLDGQDNEQFF. The CDR3 DNA reads as TGTGCCAGCAGTCTCGATGGCCAGGACAATGAGCAGTTCTTC.

This clone appeared a few times. The J gene is TRBJ2-7, the V gene TRBV6-2 or TRBV6-3; 8 bases line up with TRBD2. J lost 4 bases, V lost 1 base, and 3 bases had no gene match. The CDR3 has 14 residues. Looked up from germline, CDR1 is MNHEY and CDR2 is SVGEGT. CDR3 loop: CASSYWRGVYEQYF. CDR3 coding DNA: TGTGCCAGCAGTTACTGGCGGGGGGTATACGAGCAGTACTTC.

This chain links TRBV7-8 with TRBJ2-1; TRBD2 aligns across 15 bases. Germline assignment: CDR1 SGHVS and CDR2 FQNEAQ. With V trimmed by 2 bases and J by 4 bases, 6 bases remained unmatched. The CDR3 covers 18 residues. The CDR3 coding sequence is TGTGCCAGCAGCTTACTCGGACTAGCGGGGGGGTGGTACAATGAGCAGTTCTTC. This translates into CASSLLGLAGGWYNEQFF. Drawing the rest from reference TRBV7-8 and TRBJ2-1, the complete variable domain is GAGVSQSPRYKVAKRGQDVALRCDPISGHVSLFWYQQALGQGPEFLTYFQNEAQLDKSGLPSDRFFAERPEGSVSTLKIQRTQQEDSAVYLCASSLLGLAGGWYNEQFFGPGTRLTVL.

As regards this clone: Distinct nucleotide sequences in the sample also encode this CDR3. The V gene is TRBV7-2, the J gene TRBJ1-5, with 8 bases identical to TRBD1. The junction had 5 bases not matched to a gene; V was cut back by 1 base and J by 6 bases. The CDR3 consists of 15 residues. Germline loops: CDR1 SGHTA, CDR2 FQGNSA. The CDR3 coding sequence is TGTGCCAGCAGCTTAGTTTCAGGGGGCGGTCAGCCCCAGCATTTT. Protein product: CASSLVSGGGQPQHF.

J is TRBJ2-7 and V is TRBV27; D possibly corresponds to TRBD2 (5 bases). V lost 9 bases and J 7 bases, leaving 16 bases between the germline ends. The CDR3 contains 12 residues. Germline V gives CDR1 MNHEY, CDR2 SMNVEV (reference sequence). In nucleotides, the CDR3 is TGTGCCAGTACCAAAGGGCCGGGGGAGCAGTACTTC. Its protein is CASTKGPGEQYF.

A single count supports this clone. The chain carries TRBV5-4 and TRBJ1-6; D is possibly TRBD1 (5 bases). Germline CDR1 reads SGHNT; CDR2 reads YYREEE (reference sequence). CDR3 length: 16 residues. The V gene lost 4 bases and the J gene lost 4 bases, with 15 bases spanning the gap. CDR3 loop: CASSPGHDEYNSPLHF. The CDR3, as DNA: TGTGCCAGCAGCCCCGGACACGACGAATATAATTCACCCCTCCACTTT. Full variable domain (missing parts from reference TRBV5-4 and TRBJ1-6): ETGVTQSPTHLIKTRGQQVTLRCSSQSGHNTVSWYQQALGQGPQFIFQYYREEENGRGNFPPRFSGLQFPNYSSELNVNALELDDSALYLCASSPGHDEYNSPLHFGNGTRLTVT.

The chain couples TRBV5-8 to TRBJ2-2; 10 bases align to TRBD1. The CDR3 has 14 residues. V shed 4 bases, J shed 5 bases, and the junction held 2 bases outside the gene matches. Germline V gene data show CDR1 as SGHTS and CDR2 as YDEGEE. The CDR3 bases are TGTGCCAGCAGCAAGGGACAGGGGACCGGGGAGCTGTTTTTT. Protein sequence: CASSKGQGTGELFF.

CDR3 amino acids: CASSLELADNEQFF. The CDR3 region has the DNA TGCGCCAGCAGCTTGGAACTAGCGGACAATGAGCAGTTCTTC. The chain joins TRBV5-1 to TRBJ2-1, with TRBD2 identical over 8 bases. The CDR3 contains 14 residues. V trimming: 0 bases; J trimming: 5 bases; junction bases outside the gene matches: 1. Germline CDR1 reads SGHRS; CDR2 reads YFSETQ.

The chain is built from TRBV5-1 and TRBJ2-3, with 7 nucleotides matching TRBD2. Germline CDR1 reads SGHRS; CDR2 reads YFSETQ. This CDR3 region has 15 residues. V lost 4 bases, J lost 2 bases, and 7 bases stayed unmatched. The CDR3, as DNA: TGCGCCAGCAGCCCCCGGCGGGGGAACACAGATACGCAGTATTTT. Protein: CASSPRRGNTDTQYF.

The chain combines TRBV5-4 with TRBJ2-1; 11 nucleotides match TRBD2. From germline, CDR1 is SGHNT and CDR2 YYREEE (reference sequence). The length of the CDR3 is 16 residues. J was trimmed by 4 bases and V by 3 bases; bases with no gene match: 6. The CDR3 spells CASSSIAGGAYNEQFF. DNA for the CDR3: TGTGCCAGCAGCTCTATAGCGGGGGGGGCATACAATGAGCAGTTCTTC.

The rearrangement links TRBV28 to TRBJ1-2; D may be TRBD1 (5 bases). Trimming pared 7 bases from V and 8 bases from J, leaving 20 bases between. The germline V gene encodes CDR1 MDHEN and CDR2 SYDVKM. This CDR3 has 14 amino acids. The CDR3 DNA reads as TGTGCCAGCACCCCTCGGGGACTCCCCCCGGGCTACACCTTC. This gives the protein CASTPRGLPPGYTF.

The CDR3 spells CASSYTGNTEAFF. CDR3 DNA sequence: TGTGCCAGCTCATATACTGGTAACACTGAAGCTTTCTTT. This sequence joins TRBV18 and TRBJ1-1; unclear D gene. The V gene lost 5 bases and the J gene lost 2 bases, with 9 bases spanning the gap. Germline V gene sequence: CDR1 KGHSH, CDR2 LQKENI. The CDR3 length is 13 residues.